This is a list of T cell receptor beta chains from one sample in a study of blood T cell repertoires in COVID-19. Assay used: immunoSEQ multiplex PCR; TCRdb lists only in-frame clones, some missing. The table lists 200,000 to 300,000 clones, around 90% of them singletons. Material: peripheral blood. The origin of the receptors is a young man with active or convalescent COVID-19. CDR3s include the opening cysteine and the closing phenylalanine or tryptophan. A D gene is named only where the DNA matches it firmly. Clone size appears in some rows only: once, few, many, or a class for an expanded clone.

d_gene,abundance,j_gene,v_gene,CDR3aa,CDR3nt
TRBD1,.,TRBJ1-1,TRBV4-1,CASSRGGTGSMNTEAFF,TGCGCCAGCAGCCGCGGCGGGACAGGGTCCATGAACACTGAAGCTTTCTTT
.,.,TRBJ1-1,TRBV6-6,CASNTGKAFF,TGTGCCAGCAATACAGGAAAAGCTTTCTTT
.,.,TRBJ2-7,TRBV6-5,CASSYSPGLSYEQYF,TGTGCCAGCAGTTACTCGCCGGGTCTCTCCTACGAGCAGTACTTC
.,.,TRBJ1-2,TRBV18,CATAGSGGYGYTF,TGTGCCACCGCGGGCTCGGGGGGCTATGGCTACACCTTC
TRBD2,few,TRBJ2-2,TRBV24-1,CATSEEAGNGELFF,TGTGCCACCAGTGAGGAAGCGGGAAACGGGGAGCTGTTTTTT
TRBD2,.,TRBJ2-1,TRBV29-1,CSGGGSGRGEQFF,TGCAGCGGGGGGGGTAGCGGGAGAGGTGAGCAGTTCTTC
.,.,TRBJ2-3,TRBV24-1,CATSDLGGQGLVDTQYF,TGTGCCACCAGTGATTTGGGGGGACAGGGACTAGTTGATACGCAGTATTTT
.,.,TRBJ1-2,TRBV5-1,CASSGGGPAYSGYTF,TGCGCCAGCAGCGGGGGAGGACCAGCGTATTCCGGCTACACCTTC
.,once,TRBJ1-1,TRBV28,CASCGTSMNTEAFF,TGTGCCAGCTGCGGGACTTCCATGAACACTGAAGCTTTCTTT
.,once,TRBJ1-5,TRBV19,CASTPPWGKEDQPQHF,TGTGCCAGTACCCCCCCTTGGGGAAAGGAGGACCAGCCCCAGCATTTT
.,.,TRBJ1-6,TRBV3-1/TRBV3-2,CASSEAAGNNSPLHF,TGTGCCAGCAGCGAGGCGGCAGGGAATAATTCACCCCTCCACTTT
TRBD2,.,TRBJ2-5,TRBV20-1,CSASTWGGETQYF,TGCAGTGCTAGTACCTGGGGGGGAGAGACCCAGTACTTC
TRBD2,.,TRBJ2-7,TRBV19,CASSLRLAGVAYEQYF,TGTGCCAGTAGTCTTCGACTAGCGGGAGTCGCCTACGAGCAGTACTTC
TRBD1,.,TRBJ1-4,TRBV5-1,CASSLGRDSEKLFF,TGCGCCAGCAGCTTGGGCAGGGACAGCGAAAAACTGTTTTTT
.,.,TRBJ1-4,TRBV7-2,CASSLGGSNEKLFF,TGTGCCAGCAGCTTAGGTGGCAGTAATGAAAAACTGTTTTTT
.,once,TRBJ2-4,TRBV5-1,CASSLTVLPAKNIQYF,TGCGCCAGCAGCCTGACAGTCCTCCCAGCCAAAAACATTCAGTACTTC
.,.,TRBJ1-4,TRBV4-3,CASSPRATNEKLFF,TGCGCCAGCAGCCCCAGGGCTACGAATGAAAAACTGTTTTTT
.,.,TRBJ1-6,TRBV6-5,CASSYRHQSGSPLHF,TGTGCCAGCAGTTACAGACACCAAAGCGGATCACCCCTCCACTTT
.,.,TRBJ1-1,TRBV5-1,CASSLEGQLLTEAFF,TGCGCCAGCAGCCTCGAGGGACAATTGTTGACTGAAGCTTTCTTT
TRBD2,.,TRBJ2-1,TRBV6-5,CASTGLAGTQNEQFF,TGTGCCAGCACCGGACTAGCGGGGACGCAGAATGAGCAGTTCTTC
.,.,TRBJ1-3,TRBV4-3,CASSQGWRGASGNTIYF,TGCGCCAGCAGCCAAGGGTGGCGGGGGGCATCTGGAAACACCATATATTTT
.,.,TRBJ2-1,TRBV6-5,CASSPTGLAWNEQFF,TGTGCCAGCAGTCCCACAGGGCTCGCCTGGAATGAGCAGTTCTTC
.,.,TRBJ1-1,TRBV11-2,CASSLKRNTEAFF,TGTGCCAGCAGCTTGAAGAGGAACACTGAAGCTTTCTTT
TRBD1,.,TRBJ1-3,TRBV30,CAWSRTGILAGNTIYF,TGTGCCTGGAGTCGGACAGGGATCCTTGCTGGAAACACCATATATTTT
.,.,TRBJ2-5,TRBV6-2/TRBV6-3,CASSHTQETQYF,TGTGCCAGCAGCCACACGCAAGAGACCCAGTACTTC
.,few,TRBJ1-6,TRBV11-2,CASSPWAPDSPLHF,TGTGCCAGCAGCCCCTGGGCGCCAGATTCACCCCTCCACTTT
.,.,TRBJ1-3,TRBV7-2,CASSGQLAGNTIYF,TGTGCCAGCAGCGGACAGTTAGCAGGAAACACCATATATTTT
.,.,TRBJ2-5,TRBV6-2/TRBV6-3,CASGPPRVQETQYF,TGTGCCAGCGGCCCCCCCCGGGTACAAGAGACCCAGTACTTC
.,few,TRBJ1-1,TRBV5-4,CASSRGALEKTNTEAFF,TGTGCCAGCAGTCGGGGGGCCCTGGAGAAGACGAACACTGAAGCTTTCTTT
.,.,TRBJ1-5,TRBV7-2,CASSSRSQPQHF,TGTGCCAGCAGCTCCAGAAGTCAGCCCCAGCATTTT
.,once,TRBJ2-1,TRBV6-2/TRBV6-3,CASSPLDRLSIVPYNEQFF,TGTGCCAGCAGTCCCTTGGACAGATTATCCATTGTGCCCTACAATGAGCAGTTCTTC
.,.,TRBJ2-3,TRBV5-1,CASSFEVGTDTQYF,TGCGCCAGCAGCTTTGAGGTGGGCACAGATACGCAGTATTTT